The T cell receptor (beta chain) under discussion was sequenced for a study of Ad26.COV2.S vaccination and SARS-CoV-2 variants. Study as a whole: In the COV1001 trial, the donor was in the Ad26.COV2.S arm. The authors gave Ad26.COV2.S intramuscularly, either once or twice 56 days apart. Study-wide findings and caveats: It is possible that the TCR breadth and depth analyses underestimated the total T cell responses.

For this clone: Its target is unknown.

TCRdb's copy holds only in-frame clones and misses some; the assay was immunoSEQ multiplex PCR. The sample contains 400,000 or so clones, about 85% of which appear only once. Sample treatment: about 20 received Ad26.COV2.S at low or high dose, single or two shots; five or six received placebo; per-sample allocation not given. After the first vaccine or placebo injection, samples were drawn on day 63. The CDR3 runs 14 residues. Trimming removed 5 bases from V and 2 bases from J, with 13 bases in between. Germline assignment: CDR1 SGHRS and CDR2 YFSETQ. The sample in question was peripheral blood, obtained in a trial of Ad26.COV2.S vaccine versus placebo. V is TRBV5-1 and J is TRBJ2-5; D remains ambiguous. The sequence derives from a person aged 18-60 years who received the Ad26.COV2.S COVID-19 vaccine or a placebo. The CDR3 DNA reads as TGCGCCAGCAGATCCAGCACGTTTCAAGAGACCCAGTACTTC. Translating gives CASRSSTFQETQYF. Supplemented by reference TRBV5-1 and TRBJ2-5, the full variable domain reads KAGVTQTPRYLIKTRGQQVTLSCSPISGHRSVSWYQQTPGQGLQFLFEYFSETQRNKGNFPGRFSGRQFSNSRSEMNVSTLELGDSALYLCASRSSTFQETQYFGPGTRLLVL.